This TCR beta chain was sequenced for a study of regulatory T cells in long-lasting Graves disease (dated by TCRdb to the early 2020s). The study in broad terms: In the newly diagnosed Graves' disease group, patients had been taking antithyroid drugs for less than 3 months. A total of around 35 samples underwent TCR sequencing: 13 from persistent and about 20 from newly diagnosed Graves' disease patients. This study used TCR sequencing and RNA sequencing of peripheral blood to compare persistent Graves' disease patients against newly diagnosed Graves' disease patients. The study took place in China and was registered as a clinical trial. Study-level results and caveats: Persistent patients shared more public clonotypes among themselves (under 3,000) than newly diagnosed patients did (over 900). Preferential use of TRBV28, TRBJ1-2 and TRBJ2-5 was observed in persistent disease, whereas TRBV20-1 and TRBJ2-1 were favored in newly diagnosed disease. Only peripheral blood was studied, because thyroid tissue, the primary lesion, was inaccessible. Only the TCR beta chain was sequenced and analyzed. Compared with newly diagnosed patients, persistent Graves' disease patients had lower TCR Shannon entropy and fewer highly expanded clones, which suggests clonal expansion. The authors noted that the small sample size was a limitation that may lower accuracy.

The protocol used for the library was multiplex PCR. Sequencer: Illumina HiSeq 4000. CDR3 regions were amplified by Arm-PCR with iRepertoire HTBI primers to construct TCR beta libraries. Before sequencing, the PCR products went through gel purification. As for the authors' bioinformatics: A total of 62 TRBV and approximately 13 TRBJ segments were identified across samples and were used for gene usage analysis of CDR3 amino acid clonotypes. COPE and FqMerger were used to merge filtered high-quality paired reads into contigs. BLAST was used to align contigs to the IMGT TRBV, TRBD and TRBJ reference genes, and CDR3 was defined following IMGT. Clonotypes above 0.1% frequency were classified as highly expanded clones. Shannon entropy served as the measure of repertoire diversity, while the Gini coefficient captured V-J evenness. Public clonotypes were defined as clonotypes shared by more than one individual. The public reads were run again by TCRdb, first through fastp at Q25 and then through MiXCR, and only productive beta chains were kept. Entries that share a CDR3 protein sequence are merged under the most common genes and DNA. TCRdb, not the original authors, processed these V and J calls. This sample comprises 350,000 to 450,000 distinct CDR3 sequences, roughly 15% of them detected only once. 7.8% of the sample belongs to the ten largest clones.

Turning to this clonotype: Its cognate antigen has yet to be identified. The junction and the germline gene differ at one end; a read error may be behind it.

According to the study, the label for this sample's time point signals: newly diagnosed GD, antithyroid drugs for less than 3 months. RNA was extracted from PBMCs in TRIzol for both TCR sequencing and RNA sequencing. The diagnosis of Graves' disease followed American Thyroid Association guidelines. Patients for the study were recruited at an endocrinology department in Xi'an, China. From each patient, approximately 9 milliliters of peripheral blood was collected into an EDTA anticoagulant tube. Ficoll Paque Plus density gradient separation was used to isolate PBMCs, and no further T cell sorting was performed. An Agilent 2100 Bioanalyzer and agarose gel were used to assess RNA quality, and a NanoDrop 2000 was used to measure RNA concentration. In the germline V gene, CDR1 corresponds to MNHNS and CDR2 to SASEGT. The CDR3 measures 15 amino acids from cysteine to phenylalanine. Only the CDR3 DNA stays, 45 bases, in frame from base 1.

These data also formed part of another study, on T cells in Graves' hyperthyroidism and ophthalmopathy. The second paper further reports: A patient counted as having stable Graves' hyperthyroidism if no progression to ophthalmopathy occurred over 18 months of follow-up. Hyperthyroidism patients were newly diagnosed, had a disease duration of under 2 months, and were aged 18 to 65 years. Any patient with an uncontrolled infection, another autoimmune disease, pregnancy or lactation was excluded. Clinical symptoms, serum thyroxine and TRAb, thyroid ultrasound, and orbital computed tomography formed the basis for the diagnoses. The first round of RT-PCR for the TCR CDR3 was performed with the HTBI primer set and the Qiagen OneStep RT-PCR kit. Blood samples also contained most of the expanded thyroid clonotypes (frequency above 0.001), which suggests that blood repertoires may reflect thyroid immune responses. A model built on a 13 V-J signature distinguished ophthalmopathy from stable hyperthyroidism, reaching around 87% sensitivity and 81.08% specificity in cross-validation and 80%/75% in testing. In validation, the model predicted progression to ophthalmopathy a median of around 6.5 months before onset, with approximately 71% sensitivity and about 72% specificity. A discovery cohort of about 96 patients, approximately 45 with Graves' ophthalmopathy and more than 55 with stable Graves' hyperthyroidism, was used to find distinguishing TCR V-J signatures. Whether ophthalmopathy could be predicted prospectively was tested in an independent validation cohort made up of 18 to 20 hyperthyroidism patients plus 17 patients who later progressed to ophthalmopathy. The approximately 98 discovery patients were randomly divided into training and test sets at a 7:3 ratio. The study also compared thyroid tissue and blood T-cell repertoires from about six Graves' hyperthyroidism patients. Once sampling was done, hyperthyroidism patients were given methimazole at a starting dose of 30 mg daily, whereas ophthalmopathy patients were given high-dose intravenous methylprednisolone. Libraries were constructed in a second round of multiplex PCR, after which size selection and purification were performed. Sequencing of the libraries was done on an Illumina HiSeq2000 using paired-end 100 bp reads. SOAPnuke was used to process the raw data, with reads discarded if the reads contained adapters or uncalled bases, had a mean Phred below 15, or lacked an exact constant-primer or identifier match. COPE v1.2.5 was used to merge high-quality paired reads, and clonotypes were defined as unique nucleotide sequences. Clonotypes were aligned to IMGT TRBV, TRBD and TRBJ reference segments using MiTCR v1.1. The analysis included only V-J combinations with a frequency above 0.0001, which together covered 99% to 99.2% of the repertoires. The TCS score was defined as the ratio of F50 (clonal expansion) to E x V (chaos), calculated using BLOSUM62-based TCRdist between CDR3 peptides within each V-J. Welch's t-statistics and random forest reduced 500 to 650 V-J features to 10 to 15, which were used in a naive Bayes classifier (R e1071). No statistical method was used to set the sample size in advance, and investigators knew the group allocation. The paper reports TCR Vbeta CDR3 sequencing of more than 120 peripheral blood samples: fewer than 50 ophthalmopathy, 75 to 80 hyperthyroidism and 17 progressor patients.

The sequence joins TRBV6-1 to TRBJ1-5; no confident D gene assignment can be made. Source: peripheral blood mononuclear cells (PBMCs), taken at new diagnosis, from a patient treated with antithyroid drugs. This clonotype was obtained from a woman aged 35 to 49 with Graves disease. Donor details come from another sample of the same person, matched by shared clones. DNA sequence: TGTGCCAGCAGAGAAGACGGGAACCTAAATCAGCCCCAGCATTTT. The encoded protein is CASREDGNLNQPQHF.